Listed here are 10 T cell receptor beta chains from one sample, sequenced in a study of T cells in Graves' hyperthyroidism and ophthalmopathy. RNA transcripts served as the template for amplifying TCR beta CDR3 regions. HTBI primers were employed in a first-round RT-PCR of the TCR CDR3. Using its own MiXCR run on the multiplex PCR reads, TCRdb lists one record per CDR3 protein. The sample lists roughly 800,000 distinct CDR3 sequences; about 38% were seen once. Sequenced: blood. These receptors were taken from a man between 18 and 29 years old with Graves' hyperthyroidism.

This clonotype has a count of ten or more. This chain links TRBV7-6 with TRBJ2-2; 9 bases align to TRBD1. V dropped 0 bases and J dropped 8; count of bases not matched to a gene: 4. The CDR3 spans 15 residues. Germline V gene lookup returns CDR1 SGHVS and CDR2 FNYEAQ. The CDR3 nucleotides read TGTGCCAGCAGCTTAGCAGGACAGGGGTTTGGGGAGCTGTTTTTT. It is translated as CASSLAGQGFGELFF. Drawing the rest from reference TRBV7-6 and TRBJ2-2, the complete variable domain is GAGVSQSPRYKVTKRGQDVALRCDPISGHVSLYWYRQALGQGPEFLTYFNYEAQQDKSGLPNDRFSAERPEGSISTLTIQRTEQRDSAMYRCASSLAGQGFGELFFGEGSRLTVL.

This clonotype was detected only a few times. The CDR3 is CSARIGETQYF. The CDR3 DNA follows: TGCAGTGCTAGAATCGGCGAGACCCAGTACTTC. The chain has TRBV20-1 and TRBJ2-5; no clear D gene. Germline-derived CDR1 and CDR2 are DFQATT and SNEGSKA (reference sequence). This CDR3 spans 11 amino acids. Trimming removed 2 bases at V and 5 bases at J, with 6 bases between.

This clonotype was picked up many times. V and J are TRBV19 and TRBJ1-6, with D unclear. V lost 1 base and J 9 bases, leaving 13 bases between the germline ends. The germline CDR1 and CDR2 sequences are LNHDA and SQIVND (reference sequence). The length of the CDR3 is 15 residues. Written as DNA, the CDR3 is TGTGCCAGTAGTATAGCGGCGGCATATGGTTCACCCCTCCACTTT. Protein: CASSIAAAYGSPLHF.

This clonotype was seen once. One base away lies a much larger clone, so this may be a sequencing read error. This chain joins TRBV19 and TRBJ1-4; 8 bases agree with TRBD1. Germline lookup yields CDR1 LNHDA and CDR2 SQIVND (reference sequence). CDR3 length equals 13 residues. The ends lost 4 bases at V and 8 bases at J; junction bases unmatched: 3. CDR3 sequence: CASSRGQVEKLFF. For the CDR3, the DNA is TGTGCCAGTAGTAGGGGACAGGTGGAAAAACTGTTTTTT.

The table lists this clonotype with many counts. This chain connects TRBV7-9 to TRBJ2-5; 7 positions match TRBD1. Germline assignment: CDR1 SEHNR and CDR2 FQNEAQ (reference sequence). V dropped 1 base and J dropped 4; count of bases not matched to a gene: 6. This CDR3 spans 15 amino acids. The CDR3 here is CASSLVRTGGETQYF. CDR3 sequence (DNA): TGTGCCAGCAGCTTAGTCAGGACAGGAGGAGAGACCCAGTACTTC.

CDR3 nucleotides: TGCAGTGCTTTACCCGGGACAGGGACCCAGTACTTC. Translated: CSALPGTGTQYF. The chain links TRBV20-1 to TRBJ2-5; 8 bases match TRBD1. This CDR3 comprises 12 residues. The trim removed 5 bases at V and 7 bases at J, leaving 6 bases unmatched. Germline V gives CDR1 DFQATT, CDR2 SNEGSKA (reference sequence).

This clonotype was found a few times. V usage is TRBV12-3 or TRBV12-4 and J usage is TRBJ1-6, with D unresolved. This CDR3 is 14 amino acids long. V was clipped by 6 bases and J by 6 bases, with 12 bases between them. The CDR3 nucleotides read TGTGCCAGCAGGCCTCGCGCAGTTAATTCACCCCTCCACTTT. Translated: CASRPRAVNSPLHF.

This clonotype was seen a few times. CDR3 region: CASSFGPPSTGELFF. CDR3 DNA sequence: TGTGCCAGCAGCTTTGGACCACCGAGCACCGGGGAGCTGTTTTTT. This chain joins TRBV7-3 and TRBJ2-2, with no clear D. Trimming removed 3 bases at V and 4 bases at J, with 12 bases between. Germline CDR1 and CDR2: SGHTA and FQGTGA. CDR3 length equals 15 residues. The full variable domain, its missing parts supplied by reference TRBV7-3 and TRBJ2-2, is GAGVSQTPSNKVTEKGKYVELRCDPISGHTALYWYRQSLGQGPEFLIYFQGTGAADDSGLPNDRFFAVRPEGSVSTLKIQRTERGDSAVYLCASSFGPPSTGELFFGEGSRLTVL.

This clonotype was detected ten times or more. This chain connects TRBV11-2 to TRBJ2-7, with D unresolved. The CDR3 contains 13 residues. V was trimmed by 4 bases and J by 3 bases, leaving 10 bases between them. CDR1 is SGHAT and CDR2 is FQNNGV in the germline V gene. CDR3 residues: CASSSHGDYEQYF. DNA for the CDR3: TGTGCCAGCAGCTCACACGGAGACTACGAGCAGTACTTC.

DNA for the CDR3: TGTGCCAGCAGCCCCAGGGGGACGGATAATGAAAAACTGTTTTTT. This translates into CASSPRGTDNEKLFF. The chain joins TRBV7-2 to TRBJ1-4; TRBD1 matches 7 bases. The germline gives CDR1 SGHTA, CDR2 FQGNSA. The CDR3 has 15 amino acids. With 5 bases clipped from V and 4 bases from J, the junction kept 7 bases outside the gene matches. The full variable domain, its missing parts supplied by reference TRBV7-2 and TRBJ1-4, is GAGVSQSPSNKVTEKGKDVELRCDPISGHTALYWYRQSLGQGLEFLIYFQGNSAPDKSGLPSDRFSAERTGGSVSTLTIQRTQQEDSAVYLCASSPRGTDNEKLFFGSGTQLSVL.